These 28 T cell receptor beta chains share one sample of origin, sequenced in a study of OX40 agonist ivuxolimab in advanced cancers. Only in-frame clones appear in the TCRdb table, and some are missing; sequencing was by immunoSEQ multiplex PCR. The sample comprises approximately 80,000 clones, about 95% of which are singletons, and around 10% rests with the top ten. Sequencing was performed on CD4+ or CD8+ T cells sorted from blood, taken in a trial of the OX40 agonist ivuxolimab. Receptors originate from an adult with an advanced solid tumor such as melanoma, head and neck, liver or kidney cancer.

The chain has TRBV7-6 and TRBJ2-2; D remains ambiguous. Germline V gene lookup returns CDR1 SGHVS and CDR2 FNYEAQ. Trimming left V 1 base short and J 0 bases short, with 12 bases between. The CDR3 length is 17 residues. The CDR3 bases are TGTGCCAGCAGCTTAGATCGGTCTGCGGCGAACACCGGGGAGCTGTTTTTT. Encoded protein: CASSLDRSAANTGELFF.

The V and J genes are TRBV28 and TRBJ2-1; D is unresolved. CDR1 is MDHEN, CDR2 SYDVKM, per germline. Trimming cost V 10 bases and J 8 bases, with 15 bases left between them. CDR3 length: 12 amino acids. The DNA of the CDR3 is TGTGCCACCAACGCTGAAAGGGATGAGCAGTTCTTC. Its protein is CATNAERDEQFF.

The V and J genes are TRBV4-3 and TRBJ2-1; D gene unclear. V was trimmed by 0 bases and J by 4 bases, leaving 7 bases between them. The length of the CDR3 is 14 residues. Germline assignment: CDR1 LGHNA and CDR2 YSLEER. The CDR3 protein is CASSQEATYNEQFF. CDR3 nucleotide sequence: TGCGCCAGCAGCCAAGAGGCAACATACAATGAGCAGTTCTTC.

The J gene is TRBJ2-3, the V gene TRBV6-1; 8 bases line up with TRBD2. J gave up 0 bases and V 5 bases, and 4 bases lay outside the gene matches. The germline V gene has CDR1 MNHNS and CDR2 SASEGT. The CDR3 covers 15 residues. CDR3 bases: TGTGCCAGCAGTCTTGCGGGAGGTAGCACAGATACGCAGTATTTT. Its translation: CASSLAGGSTDTQYF.

The chain couples TRBV9 to TRBJ2-1; D gene unclear. Deletions cut 2 bases from V and 9 bases from J, with 3 bases between. Germline V gene lookup returns CDR1 SGDLS and CDR2 YYNGEE. The CDR3 loop spans 10 amino acids. CDR3 sequence (DNA): TGTGCCAGCAGCGTCCGTGAGCAGTTCTTC. Amino acids: CASSVREQFF.

The chain has TRBV4-1 and TRBJ2-5, with D possibly matching TRBD2 (7 bases). Germline loops: CDR1 MGHRA, CDR2 YSYEKL. The V and J ends lost 1 base and 7 bases respectively, with 25 bases between them. This CDR3 spans 18 amino acids. The CDR3 nucleotides are TGCGCCAGCAGCCAAGGGGAACGGATGGGGGGGGCTGGAGGGACCCAGTACTTC. Amino acids: CASSQGERMGGAGGTQYF.

The chain couples TRBV19 to TRBJ2-2; D gene uncertain. V lost 7 bases and J lost 7, with 16 bases in between. The CDR3 spans 14 residues. Germline-derived CDR1 and CDR2 are LNHDA and SQIVND (reference sequence). CDR3: CASTMGSLGGELFF. Here the CDR3 DNA reads TGTGCCAGTACCATGGGCTCCCTTGGCGGGGAGCTGTTTTTT.

The chain links TRBV15 to TRBJ2-3; tentative D call: TRBD2 (6 bases). The ends were cut back, 1 base at V and 4 bases at J, with 12 bases in the middle. The CDR3 loop spans 15 amino acids. Germline V CDR1 and CDR2: LNHNV, YYDKDF (reference sequence). DNA for the CDR3: TGTGCCACCAGCAGAGTTAATAGCGGCTCAGATACGCAGTATTTT. Its protein is CATSRVNSGSDTQYF.

V gene TRBV7-2 combines with J gene TRBJ2-5, with D uncertain. The V gene's germline CDR1 is SGHTA and CDR2 FQGNSA. V was clipped by 1 base and J by 0 bases, with 9 bases between them. This CDR3 is 15 amino acids long. As DNA, the CDR3 is TGTGCCAGCAGCTTAGAGTACCCGTACCAAGAGACCCAGTACTTC. This codes for CASSLEYPYQETQYF.

The chain employs TRBV7-3 and TRBJ2-3, with 11 bases fitting TRBD1. This CDR3 contains 13 residues. The V and J ends lost 5 bases and 8 bases, in that order; junction bases with no gene match: 3. The germline CDR1 and CDR2 sequences are SGHTA and FQGTGA. CDR3 nucleotide sequence: TGTGCCAGCAGCCCAGGGACAGGGGGTACGCAGTATTTT. It specifies CASSPGTGGTQYF.

The chain combines TRBV5-1 with TRBJ2-5; 7 nucleotides agree with TRBD1. Germline loops: CDR1 SGHRS, CDR2 YFSETQ. The CDR3 runs to 15 residues. J gave up 2 bases and V 0 bases, and 4 bases lay outside the gene matches. The CDR3 DNA is TGCGCCAGCAGCTTGGCATCGGGACAGCAAGAGACCCAGTACTTC. It translates to CASSLASGQQETQYF.

This rearrangement joins TRBV5-1 to TRBJ2-1; TRBD1 agrees at 8 bases. V dropped 1 base and J dropped 5; count of bases not matched to a gene: 5. The CDR3 extends over 15 amino acids. Germline V gene sequence: CDR1 SGHRS, CDR2 YFSETQ. The CDR3 reads CASSLLQGDHNEQFF. The CDR3 coding sequence is TGCGCCAGCAGCTTGTTACAGGGGGACCACAATGAGCAGTTCTTC. The variable domain in full, completed from reference TRBV5-1 and TRBJ2-1, reads KAGVTQTPRYLIKTRGQQVTLSCSPISGHRSVSWYQQTPGQGLQFLFEYFSETQRNKGNFPGRFSGRQFSNSRSEMNVSTLELGDSALYLCASSLLQGDHNEQFFGPGTRLTVL.

CDR3 in amino acids: CAISETGQFKDEQFF. CDR3 DNA sequence: TGTGCCATCAGTGAAACCGGACAGTTCAAGGATGAGCAGTTCTTC. V usage is TRBV10-3 and J usage is TRBJ2-1; D is perhaps TRBD1 (6 bases). The CDR3 has 15 amino acids. Germline V lookup: CDR1 ENHRY, CDR2 SYGVKD. V lost 3 bases to trimming and J lost 8 bases, with 17 bases between them.

The genes are TRBV6-6 and TRBJ1-6; D uncertain. Germline-derived CDR1 and CDR2 are MNHNY and SVGAGI (reference sequence). This CDR3 has 14 residues. The V and J ends lost 2 bases and 7 bases respectively, with 9 bases between them. CDR3 sequence (DNA): TGTGCCAGCAGTTACGAGGGTTGGAATTCACCCCTCCACTTT. This codes for CASSYEGWNSPLHF.

This clone occurred once. The CDR3 DNA sequence: TGTGCCAGCAGCTGGGCCCAGGGGGTGGTCTACAATGAGCAGTTCTTC. This gives the protein CASSWAQGVVYNEQFF. The chain couples TRBV5-6 to TRBJ2-1; 7 bases line up with TRBD1. The ends lost 3 bases at V and 3 bases at J; junction bases unmatched: 9. CDR1 is SGHDT and CDR2 is YYEEEE in the germline V gene. The CDR3 extends over 16 amino acids.

This clone was seen more than once but under ten times. J is TRBJ1-1 and V is TRBV19; D remains unclear. The CDR3 spans 12 residues. Trimming stripped 7 bases from V and 2 bases from J, with 8 bases between. Looked up from germline, CDR1 is LNHDA and CDR2 is SQIVND (reference sequence). DNA for the CDR3: TGTGCCAGTAAGTCAGGCAACACTGAAGCTTTCTTT. Protein: CASKSGNTEAFF.

To note about this clone: This sample includes further DNA sequences coding for the same CDR3. The rearrangement joins TRBV9 to TRBJ2-7, with TRBD1 matching 8 bases. The germline gives CDR1 SGDLS, CDR2 YYNGEE. The CDR3 spans 14 residues. The trim removed 2 bases at V and 4 bases at J, leaving 5 bases unmatched. CDR3 protein: CASSVGQGTYEQYF. As DNA, the CDR3 is TGTGCCAGCAGCGTTGGACAGGGAACGTACGAGCAGTACTTC.

The V and J genes are TRBV19 and TRBJ1-3; 8 positions agree with TRBD1. CDR1 and CDR2 (germline): LNHDA, SQIVND (reference sequence). The junction had 7 bases not matched to a gene; V was cut back by 5 bases and J by 1 base. This CDR3 has 16 residues. The DNA for the CDR3 is TGTGCCAGTAGTCTCGGACAGGGAGTGTCTGGAAACACCATATATTTT. It yields the protein CASSLGQGVSGNTIYF.

The V gene is TRBV25-1, the J gene TRBJ2-1; 14 bases are a match to TRBD2. CDR1 is MGHDK and CDR2 is SYGVNS in the germline V gene. The CDR3 is 16 amino acids. V lost 4 bases and J lost 10; bases outside the gene matches: 9. CDR3 in amino acids: CASSGGLAGGRTEQFF. CDR3 sequence (DNA): TGTGCCAGCAGTGGCGGACTAGCGGGAGGAAGAACCGAGCAGTTCTTC.

The chain couples TRBV6-5 to TRBJ1-1; 8 bases align to TRBD1. The CDR3 sequence is 14 residues long. V dropped 6 bases and J dropped 4; count of bases not matched to a gene: 7. The germline V gene has CDR1 MNHEY and CDR2 SVGAGI. The DNA of the CDR3 is TGTGCCAGCAGCTGGGACAGGATGGGCACTGAAGCTTTCTTT. This codes for CASSWDRMGTEAFF.

The chain carries TRBV9 and TRBJ2-7; the match to TRBD1 covers 7 bases. The length of the CDR3 is 15 residues. Germline assignment: CDR1 SGDLS and CDR2 YYNGEE. Trimming cost V 4 bases and J 2 bases; bases outside gene matches: 9. The CDR3 coding sequence is TGTGCCAGCAGCCCCTCACCAGGGGGAACCTACGAGCAGTACTTC. This translates into CASSPSPGGTYEQYF.

This chain connects TRBV7-9 to TRBJ2-1; D ambiguous. Germline loops: CDR1 SEHNR, CDR2 FQNEAQ (reference sequence). The CDR3 length is 12 residues. V was trimmed by 5 bases and J by 5 bases, leaving 7 bases between them. As DNA, the CDR3 is TGTGCCAGCAGCGCCATCCACAATGAGCAGTTCTTC. Amino acids: CASSAIHNEQFF.

In DNA, the CDR3 is TGTGCCAGCAGCTTGGTACAGGGGAGTTCGCAGTACTTC. Protein: CASSLVQGSSQYF. The chain links TRBV5-6 to TRBJ2-7; 7 bases align to TRBD1. Germline V gene lookup returns CDR1 SGHDT and CDR2 YYEEEE. This CDR3 region has 13 residues. V was clipped by 0 bases and J by 9 bases; unmatched bases: 6.

This sequence joins TRBV28 and TRBJ2-1; D is undetermined. The germline gives CDR1 MDHEN, CDR2 SYDVKM. This CDR3 region has 14 residues. Deletions cut 2 bases from V and 9 bases from J, with 14 bases between. CDR3 in amino acids: CASSLDPRLVEQFF. CDR3 sequence (DNA): TGTGCCAGCAGTTTAGACCCTAGGCTAGTTGAGCAGTTCTTC.

The chain recombines TRBV6-1 with TRBJ2-1; D is uncertain. The CDR3 has 14 residues. Germline CDR1 reads MNHNS; CDR2 reads SASEGT. The germline V and J ends were trimmed by 7 bases and 3 bases, with 13 bases remaining between them. Written as DNA, the CDR3 is TGTGCCAGCATGGAGAGTCTTTACTACAATGAGCAGTTCTTC. Its translation: CASMESLYYNEQFF.

The rearrangement uses TRBV11-2 and TRBJ1-1; no firm D call. Germline V lookup: CDR1 SGHAT, CDR2 FQNNGV. V was clipped by 4 bases and J by 4 bases, with 7 bases between them. The CDR3 contains 12 residues. This CDR3 is CASSSEGTEAFF. The DNA for the CDR3 is TGTGCCAGCAGCTCGGAAGGCACTGAAGCTTTCTTT.

The chain is built from TRBV7-8 and TRBJ1-1; the D is unclear. Germline V lookup: CDR1 SGHVS, CDR2 FQNEAQ. V was cut by 1 base and J by 2 bases, with 2 bases left in between. The CDR3 consists of 12 residues. The CDR3 DNA is TGTGCCAGCAGCTTAGTCAACACTGAAGCTTTCTTT. Its protein product is CASSLVNTEAFF.

The chain employs TRBV9 and TRBJ2-5; D is perhaps TRBD1 or TRBD2 (5 bases each). The CDR3 is 15 residues long. Germline CDR1 reads SGDLS; CDR2 reads YYNGEE. Deletions cut 2 bases from V and 1 base from J, with 12 bases between. The CDR3 DNA follows: TGTGCCAGCAGCGTGATGGGGACGATCCAAGAGACCCAGTACTTC. Translation: CASSVMGTIQETQYF. Together with reference TRBV9 and TRBJ2-5, the CDR3 gives the full variable domain: DSGVTQTPKHLITATGQRVTLRCSPRSGDLSVYWYQQSLDQGLQFLIQYYNGEERAKGNILERFSAQQFPDLHSELNLSSLELGDSALYFCASSVMGTIQETQYFGPGTRLLVL.